One and the same sample provided the 25 T cell receptor beta chains below, sequenced in a study of T cell repertoires in cytomegalovirus infection. A single record per CDR3 protein comes from TCRdb applying MiXCR to the reads. Of under 250,000 distinct CDR3 sequences listed, around 12% are singletons. What was sequenced was PBMCs. Receptors were obtained from a human donor in good health (CMV status not recorded). Some clones in this sample may be carry-over from other donors' samples.

This clonotype was seen ten or more times. The chain recombines TRBV12-3 or TRBV12-4 with TRBJ1-1; a weak D match, TRBD1 (5 bases). Trimming took off 3 bases at V and 7 bases at J, with 12 bases between the two ends. This CDR3 comprises 13 residues. The CDR3 bases are TGTGCCAGCAGTTTTGGGGCCTTCGGTGAAGCTTTCTTT. Amino acid sequence: CASSFGAFGEAFF.

The J gene is TRBJ1-1, the V gene TRBV18; D possibly corresponds to TRBD1 (5 bases). Germline lookup yields CDR1 KGHSH and CDR2 LQKENI. Between the trimmed V and J ends, which lost 1 base and 1 base, there was a span of 7 bases. This CDR3 is built from 14 residues. CDR3 protein: CASSPQGTNTEAFF. The CDR3 DNA reads as TGTGCCAGCTCACCACAGGGGACGAACACTGAAGCTTTCTTT.

This clonotype has only a few counts. This rearrangement joins TRBV29-1 to TRBJ2-2; D unclear. The ends were cut back, 5 bases at V and 0 bases at J, with 7 bases in the middle. Looked up from germline, CDR1 is SQVTM and CDR2 is ANQGSEA. The length of the CDR3 is 13 residues. CDR3 region: CSVRLSNTGELFF. CDR3 nucleotides: TGCAGCGTTAGGCTTTCGAACACCGGGGAGCTGTTTTTT.

There are many counts of this clonotype. This chain joins TRBV20-1 and TRBJ1-5, with 7 bases aligning to TRBD1. From germline, CDR1 is DFQATT and CDR2 SNEGSKA (reference sequence). Losses at the gene ends were 1 base for V and 0 bases for J; bases not matched to a gene: 12. The CDR3 consists of 18 residues. The CDR3 loop reads CSARGQGQRYYSNQPQHF. The CDR3 DNA sequence: TGCAGTGCTAGAGGCCAGGGACAGAGATATTATAGCAATCAGCCCCAGCATTTT.

In this sample, this clonotype turned up a few times. This sequence joins TRBV29-1 and TRBJ2-2, with 8 bases aligning to TRBD1. Germline CDR1 reads SQVTM; CDR2 reads ANQGSEA. The CDR3 spans 14 residues. After removal of 6 bases from V and 3 bases from J, the junction contained 6 bases not matched to a gene. The CDR3 protein is CSVAGGIDTGELFF. CDR3 nucleotide sequence: TGCAGCGTCGCAGGGGGCATCGACACCGGGGAGCTGTTTTTT.

This clonotype has a handful of counts. V and J are TRBV4-3 and TRBJ1-2, with 7 bases aligning to TRBD1. CDR3 length: 16 residues. The germline CDR1 and CDR2 sequences are LGHNA and YSLEER. J gave up 4 bases and V 1 base, and 9 bases lay outside the gene matches. CDR3 in DNA: TGCGCCAGCAGCCAAGGTGGGTCGGGACAGATCTATGGCTACACCTTC. This gives the protein CASSQGGSGQIYGYTF.

In its sample, this clonotype was seen many times. V is TRBV12-3 or TRBV12-4 and J is TRBJ1-6; TRBD1 agrees at 9 bases. The CDR3 covers 16 residues. V gave up 4 bases and J gave up 5 bases; unmatched junction bases: 6. The chain's CDR3 is CASSSGQGLDNSPLHF. The CDR3 nucleotides read TGTGCCAGCAGTTCGGGACAGGGCCTCGATAATTCACCCCTCCACTTT.

J is TRBJ1-5 and V is TRBV6-6; D might be TRBD1 (6 bases). V shed 7 bases and J shed 4 bases, with 14 bases lying between them. This CDR3 comprises 14 residues. CDR1 is MNHNY, CDR2 SVGAGI, per germline (reference sequence). CDR3 sequence: CASIDPDRNQPQHF. DNA of the CDR3: TGTGCCAGCATCGACCCGGACAGAAATCAGCCCCAGCATTTT.

This clonotype was seen ten or more times. The chain combines TRBV7-2 with TRBJ1-2, with D perhaps TRBD1 (6 bases). V was trimmed by 5 bases and J by 4 bases, leaving 17 bases between them. This CDR3 spans 15 amino acids. In germline, CDR1 is SGHTA, CDR2 FQGNSA. As DNA, the CDR3 is TGTGCCAGCAGCGTCCGGGCAGGGGATCTCTATGGCTACACCTTC. Residues: CASSVRAGDLYGYTF.

Only a few counts were recorded for this clonotype. The chain combines TRBV6-1 with TRBJ1-4, with D perhaps matching TRBD1 (6 bases). Germline V CDR1 and CDR2: MNHNS, SASEGT. This CDR3 comprises 16 residues. Trimming took 6 bases from V and 5 from J, leaving 19 bases between them. The CDR3 nucleotides are TGTGCCAGCAGCGGGACTTGGACAGAGATAAATGAAAAACTGTTTTTT. It is translated as CASSGTWTEINEKLFF.

This clonotype was seen many times. The chain is built from TRBV7-9 and TRBJ2-3; D is uncertain. Between the trimmed V and J ends, which lost 7 bases and 6 bases, there was a span of 14 bases. Germline V gives CDR1 SEHNR, CDR2 FQNEAQ (reference sequence). The CDR3 covers 13 residues. The CDR3 nucleotides are TGTGCCAGCAATGTTCAGGTGGAGGATACGCAGTATTTT. Translated, it gives CASNVQVEDTQYF.

This clonotype was counted between two and nine times. The rearrangement uses TRBV11-2 and TRBJ1-2; D is possibly TRBD1 (5 bases). V was clipped by 0 bases and J by 4 bases, with 12 bases between them. Germline values: CDR1 SGHAT, CDR2 FQNNGV. The CDR3 is 15 residues long. The DNA of the CDR3 is TGTGCCAGCAGCTTAGATCTGCCAGGGAGCTATGGCTACACCTTC. It yields the protein CASSLDLPGSYGYTF.

This clonotype showed up many times. This chain joins TRBV7-2 and TRBJ1-2; 7 nucleotides line up with TRBD1. V shed 5 bases, J shed 8 bases, and the junction held 8 bases outside the gene matches. The CDR3 loop spans 13 amino acids. Germline CDR1 is SGHTA and CDR2 is FQGNSA. The CDR3 spells CASSRDRAAGYTF. CDR3 DNA sequence: TGTGCCAGCAGCCGTGACAGGGCTGCCGGCTACACCTTC.

In this sample, this clonotype turned up many times. The chain joins TRBV28 to TRBJ2-5, with 14 bases lining up with TRBD2. The CDR3 is made up of 16 amino acids. V trimming: 5 bases; J trimming: 5 bases; junction bases outside the gene matches: 7. CDR1 is MDHEN and CDR2 is SYDVKM in the germline V gene. CDR3 nucleotide sequence: TGTGCCAGCAGTCCTCGACTAGCGGGAGGGGAGGAGACCCAGTACTTC. Residues: CASSPRLAGGEETQYF.

This clonotype was seen many times. This sequence joins TRBV7-2 and TRBJ1-1, with 7 positions matching TRBD1. Germline values: CDR1 SGHTA, CDR2 FQGNSA. The trim removed 4 bases at V and 3 bases at J, leaving 5 bases unmatched. The CDR3 contains 14 residues. In nucleotides, the CDR3 is TGTGCCAGCAGCTCGGGACAGTGGGACACTGAAGCTTTCTTT. Protein: CASSSGQWDTEAFF.

This rearrangement joins TRBV20-1 to TRBJ2-5; tentatively, D is TRBD1 (5 bases). Germline values: CDR1 DFQATT, CDR2 SNEGSKA (reference sequence). V lost 3 bases to trimming and J lost 5 bases, with 19 bases between them. The length of the CDR3 is 15 residues. The CDR3 region is CSASHAGSPSETQYF. CDR3 DNA: TGCAGTGCTAGTCACGCAGGGTCCCCCTCGGAGACCCAGTACTTC.

This clonotype was found many times. The chain is built from TRBV20-1 and TRBJ1-1; TRBD1 matches 7 bases. J was trimmed by 1 base and V by 5 bases; bases with no gene match: 1. The CDR3 length is 12 residues. CDR1 and CDR2 (germline): DFQATT, SNEGSKA (reference sequence). CDR3 in amino acids: CSAGDRNTEAFF. In nucleotides, the CDR3 is TGCAGTGCTGGGGACAGGAACACTGAAGCTTTCTTT.

This clonotype was seen only a few times. This may stem from a read error, because a much larger clone lies one nucleotide away. The chain uses TRBV28 and TRBJ2-7; D is unresolved. V shed 6 bases and J shed 3 bases, with 6 bases lying between them. Germline CDR1 and CDR2: MDHEN and SYDVKM. The length of the CDR3 is 11 residues. The DNA of the CDR3 is TGTGCCAGCAGATCCTTCTACGAGCAGTACTTC. Its translation: CASRSFYEQYF.

The rearrangement links TRBV5-1 to TRBJ2-5; D ambiguous. V gave up 4 bases and J gave up 5 bases, with 18 bases separating them. Germline lookup yields CDR1 SGHRS and CDR2 YFSETQ. The CDR3 runs to 15 residues. CDR3 DNA sequence: TGCGCCAGCAGCGCAACCGGGTCTCGTGCGGAGACCCAGTACTTC. Translating gives CASSATGSRAETQYF.

This rearrangement joins TRBV19 to TRBJ2-4, with D tentatively TRBD2 (5 bases). Germline CDR1 reads LNHDA; CDR2 reads SQIVND (reference sequence). V was trimmed by 5 bases and J by 8 bases, leaving 22 bases between them. This CDR3 is 16 amino acids long. CDR3 bases: TGTGCCAGTAGTGCCCCAGTAGCGTTACAACCGGACATTCAGTACTTC. This codes for CASSAPVALQPDIQYF.

This clonotype has ten or more counts. The CDR3 reads CASSLFSGDTGELFF. The DNA for the CDR3 is TGTGCCAGCAGCTTATTTAGCGGGGACACCGGGGAGCTGTTTTTT. This chain uses TRBV7-2 with TRBJ2-2; 8 bases fit TRBD2. The CDR3 totals 15 residues. The V segment lost 2 bases and the J segment 3 bases; nucleotides outside the gene matches: 2. Germline lookup yields CDR1 SGHTA and CDR2 FQGNSA.

The rearrangement uses TRBV7-9 and TRBJ2-1; 8 nucleotides align to TRBD2. The CDR3 extends over 13 amino acids. V was pared by 3 bases and J by 9 bases, with 4 bases of the junction left unmatched. Per germline, CDR1 SEHNR and CDR2 FQNEAQ (reference sequence). CDR3: CASSFRGGTEQFF. The CDR3 coding sequence is TGTGCCAGCAGCTTCCGCGGGGGGACTGAGCAGTTCTTC.

V and J are TRBV6-5 and TRBJ2-7; D not resolved. Germline CDR1 MNHEY, CDR2 SVGAGI. V shed 7 bases and J shed 7 bases, with 14 bases lying between them. The CDR3 totals 12 residues. The CDR3 region is CASISGVGEQYF. CDR3 coding DNA: TGTGCCAGCATCTCTGGGGTCGGGGAGCAGTACTTC.

This clonotype was seen repeatedly, ten times or more. The V and J genes are TRBV12-3 or TRBV12-4 and TRBJ2-3; TRBD1 matches at 11 bases. This CDR3 contains 18 residues. The V gene end was trimmed by 5 bases and the J gene end by 6 bases; junction bases not matched to a gene: 16. In DNA, the CDR3 is TGTGCCAGCAGTCAACAATGGACCGGGACAGGGGGGCTGGATACGCAGTATTTT. It encodes CASSQQWTGTGGLDTQYF.

This clonotype was counted ten times or more. The chain joins TRBV2 to TRBJ1-1; D is possibly TRBD1 (6 bases). Trimming left V 2 bases short and J 3 bases short, with 16 bases between. Germline lookup yields CDR1 SNHLY and CDR2 FYNNEI. This CDR3 spans 16 amino acids. CDR3 sequence: CASSEIRGRGDTEAFF. CDR3 sequence (DNA): TGTGCCAGCAGTGAAATCAGGGGAAGGGGGGACACTGAAGCTTTCTTT.